The rows below give T cell receptor beta chains drawn from one sample of a study of blood T cells in healthy people across ages. TCRdb analysed the 5' RACE reads with MiXCR anew, one entry per CDR3 protein. The data contain about 780,000 distinct CDR3 sequences, around half of them singletons. The sample was blood. These receptors all stem from a man older than 75 in good health. Each CDR3 is given with its conserved first and last residue. A D gene is named only where the DNA matches it firmly. Not all rows give a size; the values are once, few, many and, for expanded clones, a class.

cdr3_nt,cdr3_aa,d_call,j_call,clone_size,v_call
TGCGCCAGCAGCTTGATGGGGCGTGGGGCCAACGTCCTGACTTTC,CASSLMGRGANVLTF,-,TRBJ2-6,few,TRBV5-1
TGCAGTGCTGGGCCCACACTAGCGGGAGTTAGTGATACGCAGTATTTT,CSAGPTLAGVSDTQYF,TRBD2,TRBJ2-3,few,TRBV20-1
TGTGCCGCTGCGACTAGCGGCACCTACAATGAGCAGTTCTTC,CAAATSGTYNEQFF,TRBD2,TRBJ2-1,-,TRBV7-9
TGTGCCAGCAGCTTAGGGGCTAGTAGTGGCGAGCAGTTCTTC,CASSLGASSGEQFF,-,TRBJ2-1,-,TRBV7-2
TGTGCCAGCAGTGAATACACCGAAAACAATGAGCAGTTCTTC,CASSEYTENNEQFF,-,TRBJ2-1,many,TRBV25-1
TGTGCCAGCAGGGACCCCCAAGGAGAGACCCAGTACTTC,CASRDPQGETQYF,-,TRBJ2-5,few,TRBV25-1
TGCAGCGTTGAACTTGGACTAGCGGGGGAGACCCAGTACTTC,CSVELGLAGETQYF,TRBD2,TRBJ2-5,-,TRBV29-1
TGTGCCAGCAGCCCGCCGGCAGGGCTTATCGAGCAGTACTTC,CASSPPAGLIEQYF,-,TRBJ2-7,-,TRBV7-9
TGTGCCAGCAGCTTATTCGGACTAGCCGATGAGCAGTTCTTC,CASSLFGLADEQFF,TRBD2,TRBJ2-1,-,TRBV7-3
TGTGCCAGCAGCCAAAGCCACGAAGGGACAGTAATCTCCTACGAGCAGTACTTC,CASSQSHEGTVISYEQYF,TRBD1,TRBJ2-7,-,TRBV4-2
TGTGCCAGCAGTGAATATAGAGGCCTAGGGGGGACGAACACTGAAGCTTTCTTT,CASSEYRGLGGTNTEAFF,-,TRBJ1-1,-,TRBV25-1
TGTGCCAGCAGCTTAGACCTTGGGATGACGGGAGGTTGGGAGCAGTTCTTC,CASSLDLGMTGGWEQFF,TRBD2,TRBJ2-1,-,TRBV7-9
TGTGCCAGCAGGGCTAGCGTGAGCACAGATACGCAGTATTTT,CASRASVSTDTQYF,-,TRBJ2-3,many,TRBV12-3/TRBV12-4
TGTGCCAGCAGCGTTGGTCCCGTCGACCAGTTGCACACTGAAGCTTTCTTT,CASSVGPVDQLHTEAFF,-,TRBJ1-1,few,TRBV9
TGTGCCAGCAGCCCTAGGGGTAGCGGGAGCCACGAGCAGTACTTC,CASSPRGSGSHEQYF,TRBD2,TRBJ2-7,-,TRBV28
TGCGCCAGCAGATCGGGACTAGCAGAGTACAATGAGCAGTACTTC,CASRSGLAEYNEQYF,TRBD2,TRBJ2-7,-,TRBV4-3
TGTGCCTCGCAGGGACTATCAACCTACGAGCAGTACTTC,CASQGLSTYEQYF,TRBD2,TRBJ2-7,-,TRBV30
TGCAGCGTTGAGCGACAGGGCTATGGCTACACCTTC,CSVERQGYGYTF,TRBD1,TRBJ1-2,-,TRBV29-1
TGTGCCAGCAGCTACCGGGCCCACTACGAGCAGTACTTC,CASSYRAHYEQYF,-,TRBJ2-7,-,TRBV7-2
TGTGCCAGCAGCTTTAACCTAGCGACGGCCGGCGAGCAGTTCTTC,CASSFNLATAGEQFF,-,TRBJ2-1,-,TRBV5-5